This TCR beta chain was recorded in a study of blood T cell repertoires in COVID-19. Study-wide context: Spain, Italy and the United States supplied samples that represented acute and convalescent COVID-19.

Recovered status applied to Cohort 3 donors who had two consecutive negative PCRs. It also applied to those with clearance or with symptom resolution. This table comes from immunoSEQ multiplex PCR, and its TCRdb copy is limited to in-frame clones, with some not included. The sample has roughly 250,000 clones; around 84% are singletons. The clonotype comes from a woman aged 45-60 years who had recovered from COVID-19. The sample taken for sequencing was PBMCs or T cells enriched from blood (not recorded which).

CDR3 protein: CASSVWEMQTGVNTGELFF. The CDR3 bases are TGTGCCAGCAGCGTCTGGGAGATGCAGACAGGGGTCAACACCGGGGAGCTGTTTTTT. V is TRBV9 and J is TRBJ2-2; TRBD1 matches at 8 bases. The germline V gene encodes CDR1 SGDLS and CDR2 YYNGEE. V trimming: 2 bases; J trimming: 2 bases; junction bases outside the gene matches: 14. The CDR3 consists of 19 residues.